This TCR beta chain comes out of a study of T cells in localized non-small cell lung cancer. Germline-derived CDR1 and CDR2 are KGHSH and LQKENI. V lost 2 bases to trimming and J lost 1 base; unmatched junction nucleotides: 3. CDR3 size: 15 residues. Libraries were prepared by immunoSEQ multiplex PCR; TCRdb keeps only in-frame clonotypes and omits some of them. In the table there are roughly 23,000 clones, approximately 88% of which are singletons. Whole-study findings and limits: The greatest T cell clonality was found in uninvolved adjacent lung (higher than in tumor). Heterogeneity stays possible, as sequencing covered only one tumor region. A median of 57 of the top 100 tumor clones appeared in adjacent lung, which was paired and uninvolved.

In regard to this clone: Its antigen is not identified.

Specimen: peripheral blood, collected before any cancer treatment. This clonotype was obtained from a male donor older than 55 with stage I lung adenocarcinoma. The V and J genes are TRBV18 and TRBJ2-7, with 9 bases aligning to TRBD1. The CDR3 DNA is TGTGCCAGCTCACCAGGGACAGGGCAATCCTACGAGCAGTACTTC. This encodes CASSPGTGQSYEQYF.